The 24 T cell receptor beta chains listed next were all sequenced from one sample in a study of cytomegalovirus exposure and HLA in healthy donors. PCR involved 60 Vbeta and 13 Jbeta primers. TCRdb's copy holds only in-frame clones and misses some; the assay was immunoSEQ multiplex PCR. Of under 200,000 clones listed, around 79% are singletons. Material: PBMCs. The receptors here all came from a male donor in good health and CMV-seropositive.

This clone was picked up a small number of times. V is TRBV5-8 and J is TRBJ1-3; 7 positions match TRBD1. V trimming: 4 bases; J trimming: 0 bases; junction bases outside the gene matches: 7. This CDR3 has 16 amino acids. The germline V gene encodes CDR1 SGHTS and CDR2 YDEGEE. The CDR3 DNA sequence: TGTGCCAGCAGCAGGATGGGACAGCGCTCTGGAAACACCATATATTTT. It specifies CASSRMGQRSGNTIYF.

This sequence joins TRBV9 and TRBJ2-1, with D maybe TRBD1 (7 bases). The germline V gene encodes CDR1 SGDLS and CDR2 YYNGEE. Trimming took 2 bases from V and 9 from J, leaving 18 bases between them. CDR3 length: 15 residues. The CDR3 coding sequence is TGTGCCAGCAGCGTCAGACCAGGGCAGGGGGGTGAGCAGTTCTTC. As protein: CASSVRPGQGGEQFF. Combining the CDR3 with reference TRBV9 and TRBJ2-1 gives the whole variable domain DSGVTQTPKHLITATGQRVTLRCSPRSGDLSVYWYQQSLDQGLQFLIQYYNGEERAKGNILERFSAQQFPDLHSELNLSSLELGDSALYFCASSVRPGQGGEQFFGPGTRLTVL.

CDR3 loop: CSVPGQGFNQPQHF. In nucleotides, the CDR3 is TGCAGCGTTCCGGGACAGGGGTTCAATCAGCCCCAGCATTTT. V and J are TRBV29-1 and TRBJ1-5; the match to TRBD1 covers 10 bases. Trimming removed 5 bases from V and 3 bases from J; junction bases left unmatched: 4. This CDR3 has 14 amino acids. Germline loops: CDR1 SQVTM, CDR2 ANQGSEA. The variable domain in full, completed from reference TRBV29-1 and TRBJ1-5, reads SAVISQKPSRDICQRGTSLTIQCQVDSQVTMMFWYRQQPGQSLTLIATANQGSEATYESGFVIDKFPISRPNLTFSTLTVSNMSPEDSSIYLCSVPGQGFNQPQHFGDGTRLSIL.

The chain employs TRBV19 and TRBJ1-2; 8 positions agree with TRBD1. Germline V gives CDR1 LNHDA, CDR2 SQIVND (reference sequence). V gave up 4 bases and J gave up 12 bases; unmatched junction bases: 10. This CDR3 has 13 amino acids. CDR3 sequence: CASSTRTGFINTF. CDR3 nucleotides: TGTGCCAGTAGTACCCGGACAGGGTTCATCAACACCTTC.

This clone has just one count. The CDR3: CATPGGRTDTQYF. DNA for the CDR3: TGTGCCACCCCGGGAGGTCGCACAGATACGCAGTATTTT. The chain joins TRBV6-1 to TRBJ2-3; 7 nucleotides agree with TRBD2. V lost 10 bases to trimming and J lost 1 base; unmatched junction nucleotides: 5. The CDR3 is 13 amino acids. Germline V CDR1 and CDR2: MNHNS, SASEGT.

The V and J genes are TRBV7-9 and TRBJ2-1; 7 bases are a match to TRBD2. Germline CDR1 and CDR2: SEHNR and FQNEAQ (reference sequence). This CDR3 comprises 13 residues. V lost 2 bases, J lost 9 bases, and 4 bases stayed unmatched. The CDR3 nucleotides read TGTGCCAGCAGCTTACAGCCGGGAGGTGAGCAGTTCTTC. This encodes CASSLQPGGEQFF.

The genes are TRBV6-1 and TRBJ2-1; 7 bases fit TRBD1. Germline CDR1 is MNHNS and CDR2 is SASEGT. V was clipped by 5 bases and J by 8 bases; unmatched bases: 3. This CDR3 spans 12 amino acids. The CDR3 sequence is CASSPTGDEQFF. CDR3 bases: TGTGCCAGCAGTCCTACAGGGGATGAGCAGTTCTTC.

The chain links TRBV6-5 to TRBJ1-2, with 7 bases identical to TRBD1. V was clipped by 6 bases and J by 1 base; unmatched bases: 8. Germline lookup yields CDR1 MNHEY and CDR2 SVGAGI. The CDR3 runs 15 residues. CDR3 protein: CASRVAGTDNYGYTF. The CDR3 bases are TGTGCCAGCAGGGTAGCCGGGACAGATAACTATGGCTACACCTTC.

Turning to this clone: One end of the junction is discordant with germline, which a read error may explain. The chain combines TRBV4-2 with TRBJ1-2; possibly TRBD1 for D (6 bases). Germline assignment: CDR1 LGHNA and CDR2 YNFKEQ. The CDR3 is 15 amino acids. The CDR3 region is CASSQDDHRDYGYTF. As DNA, the CDR3 is TGTGCCAGCAGCCAAGATGATCACAGGGACTACGGCTACACCTTC.

This chain joins TRBV30 and TRBJ1-1; no reliable D call. Trimming cost V 0 bases and J 0 bases, with 11 bases left between them. In germline, CDR1 is GTSNPN, CDR2 SVGIG (reference sequence). The CDR3 has 15 residues. CDR3 sequence: CAWSVIRIMNTEAFF. CDR3 bases: TGTGCCTGGAGTGTCATCAGGATTATGAACACTGAAGCTTTCTTT.

The CDR3 DNA reads as TGTGCCAGCAGCTTGTCACAGGGGCTCACAGATACGCAGTATTTT. Its translation is CASSLSQGLTDTQYF. The V gene is TRBV5-4, the J gene TRBJ2-3, with 7 bases fitting TRBD1. The CDR3 has 15 residues. V shed 1 base and J 2 bases; nucleotides not matched to a gene: 4. Germline CDR1 SGHNT, CDR2 YYREEE (reference sequence).

The J gene is TRBJ1-1, the V gene TRBV4-1; D is possibly TRBD1 (6 bases). Germline lookup yields CDR1 MGHRA and CDR2 YSYEKL. V was trimmed by 10 bases and J by 3 bases, leaving 21 bases between them. This CDR3 region has 15 residues. The CDR3 coding sequence is TGCGCCACCCGCCGGGGGGCGCTGGTGGACACTGAAGCTTTCTTT. Translation: CATRRGALVDTEAFF.

The CDR3 reads CASSSTGGLNEKLFF. CDR3 nucleotides: TGTGCCAGCTCCAGCACAGGGGGCCTTAATGAAAAACTGTTTTTT. The V and J genes are TRBV18 and TRBJ1-4; 9 positions match TRBD1. Germline V gene data show CDR1 as KGHSH and CDR2 as LQKENI. Trimming cost V 6 bases and J 4 bases; bases outside gene matches: 6. CDR3 length: 15 amino acids.

The chain employs TRBV2 and TRBJ1-5; D call uncertain. The CDR3 is made up of 14 amino acids. The V and J ends lost 4 bases and 1 base respectively, with 8 bases between them. The germline V gene has CDR1 SNHLY and CDR2 FYNNEI. CDR3 bases: TGTGCCAGCAGTGTTCAGATGAGCAATCAGCCCCAGCATTTT. This translates into CASSVQMSNQPQHF.

The V and J genes are TRBV4-1 and TRBJ2-3, with 9 bases that match TRBD1. V dropped 8 bases and J dropped 1; count of bases not matched to a gene: 10. Looked up from germline, CDR1 is MGHRA and CDR2 is YSYEKL. The CDR3 has 16 residues. CDR3 nucleotide sequence: TGCGCCAGCCTTACGGGCCGGGACAGGGGCACAGATACGCAGTATTTT. As protein: CASLTGRDRGTDTQYF.

The chain couples TRBV25-1 to TRBJ2-5; 12 bases are shared with TRBD1. The CDR3 runs to 16 residues. V shed 1 base, J shed 6 bases, and the junction held 6 bases outside the gene matches. CDR1 and CDR2 from the germline V gene are MGHDK and SYGVNS. CDR3 residues: CASSELGQGAGKTQYF. As DNA, the CDR3 is TGTGCCAGCAGTGAATTGGGACAGGGGGCCGGAAAGACCCAGTACTTC.

This clone was found a few times. This rearrangement joins TRBV9 to TRBJ1-5, with unresolved D. Between the trimmed V and J ends, which lost 0 bases and 7 bases, there was a span of 14 bases. The CDR3 contains 15 residues. Per the germline V gene, CDR1 is SGDLS and CDR2 is YYNGEE. The CDR3 sequence: CASSVEAGGIQPQHF. The DNA of the CDR3 is TGTGCCAGCAGCGTAGAAGCCGGAGGGATACAGCCCCAGCATTTT.

The chain joins TRBV11-2 to TRBJ1-2; 9 bases fit TRBD1. Looked up from germline, CDR1 is SGHAT and CDR2 is FQNNGV. This CDR3 has 15 amino acids. With 1 base clipped from V and 8 bases from J, the junction kept 8 bases outside the gene matches. CDR3 sequence reads: CASSLGQGDHTGYTF. CDR3 coding DNA: TGTGCCAGCAGCTTAGGACAGGGGGACCATACCGGCTACACCTTC.

This clone has a handful of counts. The V gene is TRBV11-1, the J gene TRBJ1-1; TRBD1 agrees at 7 bases. V dropped 5 bases and J dropped 4; count of bases not matched to a gene: 4. From germline, CDR1 is SGHAT and CDR2 FQDESV (reference sequence). This CDR3 region has 13 residues. Here the CDR3 DNA reads TGTGCCAGCAGCCCTCAGGGGGGCACTGAAGCTTTCTTT. This codes for CASSPQGGTEAFF.

V and J are TRBV5-8 and TRBJ1-2, with 9 nucleotides matching TRBD1. CDR3 length: 13 amino acids. V shed 5 bases and J 8 bases; nucleotides not matched to a gene: 7. The germline gives CDR1 SGHTS, CDR2 YDEGEE. The CDR3 sequence: CASSRDREYGYTF. The CDR3 DNA sequence: TGTGCCAGCAGTCGGGACAGGGAATACGGCTACACCTTC. The full variable domain, with the rest looked up from reference TRBV5-8 and TRBJ1-2, is EAGVTQSPTHLIKTRGQQATLRCSPISGHTSVYWYQQALGLGLQFLLWYDEGEERNRGNFPPRFSGRQFPNYSSELNVNALELEDSALYLCASSRDREYGYTFGSGTRLTVV.

This chain joins TRBV7-2 and TRBJ2-1, with 8 bases fitting TRBD2. Germline V gene lookup returns CDR1 SGHTA and CDR2 FQGNSA. The CDR3 runs 14 residues. The J segment lost 9 bases and the V segment lost 6 bases, leaving 10 bases of the junction unmatched. This chain's CDR3 is CASRSGGGHGEQFF. CDR3 sequence (DNA): TGTGCCAGCAGGTCCGGGGGGGGCCATGGTGAGCAGTTCTTC.

This clone was counted between two and nine times. This rearrangement joins TRBV6-7 to TRBJ2-3; no reliable D call. TRBV6-7 is flagged as an ORF with uncertain function. The CDR3 contains 14 residues. Between the trimmed V and J ends, which lost 6 bases and 0 bases, there was a span of 10 bases. The CDR3 reads CASSQPASTDTQYF. The CDR3 DNA reads TGTGCCAGCAGCCAACCAGCGAGCACAGATACGCAGTATTTT.

The chain has TRBV27 and TRBJ1-3; D is unresolved. Germline V gene data show CDR1 as MNHEY and CDR2 as SMNVEV (reference sequence). The germline V and J ends were trimmed by 9 bases and 0 bases, with 9 bases remaining between them. CDR3 length: 13 residues. CDR3 nucleotide sequence: TGTGCCAGTCCGGAGAGCTCTGGAAACACCATATATTTT. It encodes CASPESSGNTIYF.

The J gene is TRBJ1-2, the V gene TRBV4-2; 7 bases map to TRBD1. This CDR3 is built from 15 residues. With 0 bases clipped from V and 5 bases from J, the junction kept 6 bases outside the gene matches. Germline-derived CDR1 and CDR2 are LGHNA and YNFKEQ. CDR3 bases: TGTGCCAGCAGCCAAGATTCGGCAGGGGGATATGGCTACACCTTC. This sequence encodes CASSQDSAGGYGYTF.